The 19 T cell receptor beta chains in this list originate from one sample, sequenced in a study of cytomegalovirus exposure and HLA in healthy donors. Sequencing was performed with immunoSEQ multiplex PCR; in TCRdb, only in-frame clones are kept and a portion is missing. The sample shows approximately 150,000 clones, roughly nine tenths of them seen only once. Sequenced input: PBMCs. These receptors came from a man between 18 and 29 years old in good health and CMV-seropositive.

CDR3 protein: CASSSWDRGNQPQHF. For the CDR3, the DNA is TGTGCCAGCAGCTCATGGGACAGGGGCAATCAGCCCCAGCATTTT. The gene calls are TRBV5-6 and TRBJ1-5, with 9 bases fitting TRBD1. The CDR3 is 15 amino acids. J gave up 2 bases and V 3 bases, and 3 bases lay outside the gene matches. Per germline, CDR1 SGHDT and CDR2 YYEEEE. The full variable domain, in which reference TRBV5-6 and TRBJ1-5 provide the parts outside the CDR3, is DAGVTQSPTHLIKTRGQQVTLRCSPKSGHDTVSWYQQALGQGPQFIFQYYEEEERQRGNFPDRFSGHQFPNYSSELNVNALLLGDSALYLCASSSWDRGNQPQHFGDGTRLSIL.

J is TRBJ1-2 and V is TRBV11-2; D is uncertain. This CDR3 spans 13 amino acids. Germline V gene sequence: CDR1 SGHAT, CDR2 FQNNGV. The V gene lost 3 bases and the J gene lost 8 bases, with 13 bases spanning the gap. The CDR3 protein is CASSFLNGEGYTF. CDR3 sequence (DNA): TGTGCCAGCAGCTTCTTAAACGGGGAGGGCTACACCTTC.

The V and J genes are TRBV19 and TRBJ2-1; 9 bases align to TRBD1. CDR1 is LNHDA and CDR2 is SQIVND in the germline V gene (reference sequence). The CDR3 is made up of 15 amino acids. The trim removed 2 bases at V and 6 bases at J, leaving 5 bases unmatched. The CDR3 loop is CASSITGTGSNEQFF. Here the CDR3 DNA reads TGTGCCAGTAGTATAACCGGGACAGGGAGCAATGAGCAGTTCTTC.

The chain uses TRBV4-2 and TRBJ2-7; possibly TRBD1 for D (5 bases). The length of the CDR3 is 17 residues. V was shortened by 1 base and J by 0 bases, with 16 bases between the two germline ends. Germline CDR1 is LGHNA and CDR2 is YNFKEQ. This chain's CDR3 is CASSQAITPGISYEQYF. CDR3 DNA sequence: TGTGCCAGCAGCCAAGCAATTACCCCAGGGATCTCCTACGAGCAGTACTTC.

V is TRBV5-4 and J is TRBJ1-6, with a possible D match to TRBD1 (6 bases). V was trimmed by 4 bases and J by 4 bases, leaving 12 bases between them. The CDR3 has 15 amino acids. The germline CDR1 and CDR2 sequences are SGHNT and YYREEE (reference sequence). This CDR3 reads CASSPGRGYNSPLHF. DNA of the CDR3: TGTGCCAGCAGCCCGGGAAGGGGGTATAATTCACCCCTCCACTTT.

The rearrangement uses TRBV6-5 and TRBJ2-7; weak D call: TRBD1 (5 bases). CDR3 length equals 13 residues. Germline V lookup: CDR1 MNHEY, CDR2 SVGAGI. Trimming pared 11 bases from V and 0 bases from J, leaving 14 bases between. The CDR3 region is CAGAPSHSYEQYF. The CDR3 bases are TGTGCCGGGGCCCCATCACACTCCTACGAGCAGTACTTC.

The chain combines TRBV27 with TRBJ2-1, with 10 bases fitting TRBD1. The trim removed 5 bases at V and 14 bases at J, leaving 3 bases unmatched. Looked up from germline, CDR1 is MNHEY and CDR2 is SMNVEV (reference sequence). CDR3 size: 11 residues. CDR3 region: CASSRGQGEFF. The CDR3 coding sequence is TGTGCCAGCAGTCGTGGACAGGGGGAGTTCTTC.

J is TRBJ1-2 and V is TRBV19; possibly TRBD1 for D (5 bases). CDR3 size: 15 residues. Germline V gene lookup returns CDR1 LNHDA and CDR2 SQIVND (reference sequence). V lost 0 bases and J 3 bases, leaving 11 bases between the germline ends. CDR3 coding DNA: TGTGCCAGTAGTATAGATAGGGGCAGGGACTATGGCTACACCTTC. This encodes CASSIDRGRDYGYTF. Complete variable domain (other parts from reference TRBV19 and TRBJ1-2): DGGITQSPKYLFRKEGQNVTLSCEQNLNHDAMYWYRQDPGQGLRLIYYSQIVNDFQKGDIAEGYSVSREKKESFPLTVTSAQKNPTAFYLCASSIDRGRDYGYTFGSGTRLTVV.

This rearrangement joins TRBV10-3 to TRBJ1-6, with a tentative D call TRBD1 (5 bases). CDR3 length equals 13 residues. Germline V gene data show CDR1 as ENHRY and CDR2 as SYGVKD. The germline V and J ends were trimmed by 7 bases and 9 bases, with 13 bases remaining between them. The DNA for the CDR3 is TGTGCCATCACGGGGGATCGAAGTTCACCCCTCCACTTT. Its protein is CAITGDRSSPLHF.

This chain links TRBV9 with TRBJ2-5, with a possible D match to TRBD1 (5 bases). Germline CDR1 SGDLS, CDR2 YYNGEE. The V end was cut by 2 bases, the J end by 6 bases, with 17 bases between. There are 15 residues in the CDR3. This CDR3 reads CASSVGPTERQTQYF. The CDR3 DNA is TGTGCCAGCAGCGTGGGTCCGACAGAGAGACAGACCCAGTACTTC.

This chain connects TRBV7-9 to TRBJ1-1; D call uncertain. The germline V gene encodes CDR1 SEHNR and CDR2 FQNEAQ (reference sequence). This CDR3 has 15 residues. With 0 bases removed from V and 1 base from J, the gap between germline ends came to 9 bases. CDR3: CASSLAEAENTEAFF. In nucleotides, the CDR3 is TGTGCCAGCAGCTTAGCCGAGGCTGAGAACACTGAAGCTTTCTTT.

The rearrangement joins TRBV15 to TRBJ1-1; TRBD1 matches 12 bases. J was trimmed by 5 bases and V by 1 base; bases with no gene match: 5. CDR3 length: 16 amino acids. CDR1 is LNHNV and CDR2 is YYDKDF in the germline V gene (reference sequence). The CDR3 nucleotides are TGTGCCACCAGCAGAGGGGGGACAGGGGGCCGGACTGAAGCTTTCTTT. Its protein product is CATSRGGTGGRTEAFF.

The V and J genes are TRBV7-2 and TRBJ2-7, with 9 bases aligning to TRBD1. This CDR3 spans 13 amino acids. Germline CDR1 is SGHTA and CDR2 is FQGNSA. V shed 6 bases, J shed 6 bases, and the junction held 6 bases outside the gene matches. CDR3: CASSSQGASEQYF. CDR3 DNA: TGTGCCAGCAGTTCACAGGGGGCGAGCGAGCAGTACTTC. Full variable domain (missing parts from reference TRBV7-2 and TRBJ2-7): GAGVSQSPSNKVTEKGKDVELRCDPISGHTALYWYRQSLGQGLEFLIYFQGNSAPDKSGLPSDRFSAERTGGSVSTLTIQRTQQEDSAVYLCASSSQGASEQYFGPGTRLTVT.

This clone was seen just once. This chain joins TRBV11-3 and TRBJ2-1; 9 bases match TRBD2. V shed 0 bases and J 4 bases; nucleotides not matched to a gene: 1. The CDR3 loop spans 15 amino acids. Germline lookup yields CDR1 SGHNT and CDR2 YENEEA. The CDR3 bases are TGTGCCAGCAGCTTAGAGACTAGCGGATACAATGAGCAGTTCTTC. Its protein product is CASSLETSGYNEQFF.

The chain has TRBV4-1 and TRBJ2-3; TRBD1 aligns across 9 bases. V dropped 0 bases and J dropped 4; count of bases not matched to a gene: 2. From germline, CDR1 is MGHRA and CDR2 YSYEKL. The CDR3 has 15 residues. The CDR3: CASSQDGTGSDTQYF. The CDR3 nucleotides read TGCGCCAGCAGCCAAGATGGGACAGGGTCAGATACGCAGTATTTT.

The V call is TRBV10-3, the J call TRBJ2-5, with D unclear. Germline V gene data show CDR1 as ENHRY and CDR2 as SYGVKD. This CDR3 region has 13 residues. Trimming left V 2 bases short and J 4 bases short, with 8 bases between. CDR3 loop: CAISEMSAETQYF. The DNA of the CDR3 is TGTGCCATCAGTGAGATGAGCGCAGAGACCCAGTACTTC.

The chain uses TRBV29-1 and TRBJ2-1, with 9 bases identical to TRBD1. Germline CDR1 reads SQVTM; CDR2 reads ANQGSEA. V lost 4 bases, J lost 4 bases, and 2 bases stayed unmatched. The CDR3 extends over 13 amino acids. CDR3 in DNA: TGCAGCGTTGGGGACAGGGCATACAATGAGCAGTTCTTC. Translated: CSVGDRAYNEQFF.

This chain links TRBV11-2 with TRBJ1-4; a weak D match, TRBD1 (5 bases). From germline, CDR1 is SGHAT and CDR2 FQNNGV. This CDR3 spans 14 amino acids. Trimming cost V 2 bases and J 7 bases, with 11 bases left between them. Written as DNA, the CDR3 is TGTGCCAGCAGCTTATCAGGGCAGGGTGAAAAACTGTTTTTT. This encodes CASSLSGQGEKLFF.

The CDR3 reads CASSLSGGSTDTQYF. CDR3 in DNA: TGTGCCAGCAGCTTATCCGGAGGAAGCACAGATACGCAGTATTTT. The gene calls are TRBV13 and TRBJ2-3; the D gene is possibly TRBD2 (5 bases). This CDR3 has 15 amino acids. Germline assignment: CDR1 PRHDT and CDR2 FYEKMQ (reference sequence). Deletions cut 2 bases from V and 0 bases from J, with 9 bases between. The full variable domain, rest sourced from reference TRBV13 and TRBJ2-3, is AAGVIQSPRHLIKEKRETATLKCYPIPRHDTVYWYQQGPGQDPQFLISFYEKMQSDKGSIPDRFSAQQFSDYHSELNMSSLELGDSALYFCASSLSGGSTDTQYFGPGTRLTVL.